This TCR beta chain came from a study of identical twins. Study conclusions and caveats: Zero-insertion analyses could be partly confounded by invariant MAIT and iNKT cells.

This clonotype has a handful of counts. The antigen is undetermined. The germline CDR1 and CDR2 sequences are SGHRS and YFSETQ. This CDR3 spans 18 amino acids. With 4 bases removed from V and 4 bases from J, the gap between germline ends came to 24 bases. TCRdb reprocessed the 5' RACE reads with MiXCR, giving one entry per CDR3 protein. The sample records fewer than 650,000 distinct CDR3 sequences, roughly 9.9% being singletons. Another study also made use of these data, one on yellow fever vaccine responses in identical twins.

V and J are TRBV5-1 and TRBJ1-5; D perhaps matches TRBD1 (6 bases). This sequence originates from a woman aged 18-29 years in good health. The material sequenced was PBMCs. Here the CDR3 reads CASSGRDKETKVNQPQHF. The CDR3 DNA is TGCGCCAGCAGCGGCCGGGACAAGGAAACTAAGGTGAATCAGCCCCAGCATTTT.